This T cell receptor beta chain originates from a study of T cell responses to AZD1222 COVID-19 vaccine. Study overall: Second-dose timings of about 4 or about 12 weeks were pooled.

Comment on this clone: Antigen unknown.

General observations from the study: There were repertoire samples only from the period after the peak T cell response. Donors were chiefly white British, with a greater number of females, and clonal diversity was perhaps underestimated. CD4 TCRs linked to vaccination spanned spike, dominating at 160-218 and 743-854.

CDR1 is MNHEY, CDR2 SVGAGI, per germline. Trimming shortened V by 6 bases and J by 3 bases, and 15 bases separated the two germline ends. This CDR3 spans 14 amino acids. Assay: immunoSEQ multiplex PCR; the TCRdb copy retains only in-frame clones and omits some. Of roughly 95,000 clones in the sample, over 75% are singletons; the top ten hold about 3%. The sequences come from peripheral blood, collected on day 0 of AZD1222 vaccination. The chain has TRBV6-5 and TRBJ2-7, with D tentatively TRBD1 (6 bases). This TCR was sampled from an adult in good health. The CDR3 spells CASRGTGSNYEQYF. For the CDR3, the DNA is TGTGCCAGCAGGGGAACAGGGTCAAACTACGAGCAGTACTTC.